Presented here are 6 T cell receptor beta chains from one specimen sequenced in a study of shared clonotypes between healthy human individuals. Method: immunoSEQ multiplex PCR; TCRdb's copy keeps in-frame clones and lacks some. Among 650,000 to 750,000 clones listed, approximately 75% were seen once. Sequencing was done on a sample of memory CD4+ T cells sorted from blood. Subset noted: CD45RA-negative fraction. Source of these receptors: a woman in her twenties or thirties in good health.

With regard to this clone: Additional DNA sequences in this sample encode the identical CDR3. The chain is built from TRBV7-2 and TRBJ2-1; D is possibly TRBD1 or TRBD2 (5 bases each). Trimming took off 1 base at V and 10 bases at J, with 11 bases between the two ends. The germline CDR1 and CDR2 sequences are SGHTA and FQGNSA. The CDR3 extends over 13 amino acids. The DNA of the CDR3 is TGTGCCAGCAGCTTAGGGGGGAAAGGCGAGCAGTTCTTC. Translated: CASSLGGKGEQFF. Based on the CDR3 plus reference TRBV7-2 and TRBJ2-1, the full variable domain is GAGVSQSPSNKVTEKGKDVELRCDPISGHTALYWYRQSLGQGLEFLIYFQGNSAPDKSGLPSDRFSAERTGGSVSTLTIQRTQQEDSAVYLCASSLGGKGEQFFGPGTRLTVL.

The V and J genes are TRBV6-6 and TRBJ1-2, with D possibly being TRBD1 (5 bases). The germline gives CDR1 MNHNY, CDR2 SVGAGI (reference sequence). The CDR3 is 14 amino acids. V was clipped by 6 bases and J by 6 bases, with 17 bases between them. The CDR3 sequence is CASSPLGSGDGYTF. The CDR3 coding sequence is TGTGCCAGCAGCCCCCTGGGCTCGGGGGATGGCTACACCTTC.

This chain connects TRBV6-6 to TRBJ2-7, with 7 bases identical to TRBD1. This CDR3 is built from 14 residues. The germline V gene encodes CDR1 MNHNY and CDR2 SVGAGI (reference sequence). V dropped 2 bases and J dropped 5; count of bases not matched to a gene: 6. CDR3 protein: CASSYRDSRNEQYF. CDR3 nucleotides: TGTGCCAGCAGTTACCGGGACAGTCGCAACGAGCAGTACTTC.

The CDR3 DNA sequence: TGTGCCAGCACTCAGGACAGAAACAATGAGCAGTTCTTC. This codes for CASTQDRNNEQFF. J is TRBJ2-1 and V is TRBV2; D may be TRBD1 (6 bases). Per germline, CDR1 SNHLY and CDR2 FYNNEI. The CDR3 has 13 residues. Trimming stripped 7 bases from V and 5 bases from J, with 12 bases between.

V is TRBV5-1 and J is TRBJ1-1; D is possibly TRBD1 (5 bases). Trimming took off 6 bases at V and 12 bases at J, with 15 bases between the two ends. This CDR3 has 11 residues. CDR1 and CDR2 from the germline V gene are SGHRS and YFSETQ. The CDR3 DNA sequence: TGCGCCAGCAAAATGGGGCGAGTGTCTTTCTTT. Translating gives CASKMGRVSFF.

The rearrangement joins TRBV28 to TRBJ1-5; D possibly corresponds to TRBD1 (6 bases). CDR3 size: 16 residues. Germline V gene sequence: CDR1 MDHEN, CDR2 SYDVKM. V shed 2 bases and J shed 1 base, with 12 bases lying between them. CDR3 loop: CASSLQGSRSNQPQHF. CDR3 nucleotide sequence: TGTGCCAGCAGTTTACAGGGGTCTCGAAGCAATCAGCCCCAGCATTTT.